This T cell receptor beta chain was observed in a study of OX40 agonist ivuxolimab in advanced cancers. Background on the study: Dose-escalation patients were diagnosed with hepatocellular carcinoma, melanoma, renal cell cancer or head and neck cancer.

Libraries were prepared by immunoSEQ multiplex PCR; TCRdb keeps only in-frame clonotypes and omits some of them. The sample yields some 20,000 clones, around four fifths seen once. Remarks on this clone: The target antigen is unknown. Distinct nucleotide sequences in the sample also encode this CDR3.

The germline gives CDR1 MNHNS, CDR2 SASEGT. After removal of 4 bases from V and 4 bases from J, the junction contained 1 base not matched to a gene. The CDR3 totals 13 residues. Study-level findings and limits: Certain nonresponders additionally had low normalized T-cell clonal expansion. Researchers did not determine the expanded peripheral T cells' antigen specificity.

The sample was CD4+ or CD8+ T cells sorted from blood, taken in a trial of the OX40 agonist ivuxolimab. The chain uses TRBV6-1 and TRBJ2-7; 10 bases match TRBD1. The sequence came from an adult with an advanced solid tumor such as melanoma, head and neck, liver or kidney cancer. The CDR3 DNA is TGTGCCAGCAGTGGGACAGGGGGTTACGAGCAGTACTTC. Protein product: CASSGTGGYEQYF.